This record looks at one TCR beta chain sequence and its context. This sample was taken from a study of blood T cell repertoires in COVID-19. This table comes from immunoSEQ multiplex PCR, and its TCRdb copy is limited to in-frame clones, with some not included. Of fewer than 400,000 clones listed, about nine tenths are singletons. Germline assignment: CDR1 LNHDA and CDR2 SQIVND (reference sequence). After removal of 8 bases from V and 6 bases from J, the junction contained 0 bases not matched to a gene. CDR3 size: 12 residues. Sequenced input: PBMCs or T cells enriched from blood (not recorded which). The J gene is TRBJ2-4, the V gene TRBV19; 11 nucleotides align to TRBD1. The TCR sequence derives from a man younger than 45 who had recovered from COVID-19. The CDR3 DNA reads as TGTGCCAGTGGGACAGGGGGAAACATTCAGTACTTC. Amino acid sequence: CASGTGGNIQYF.